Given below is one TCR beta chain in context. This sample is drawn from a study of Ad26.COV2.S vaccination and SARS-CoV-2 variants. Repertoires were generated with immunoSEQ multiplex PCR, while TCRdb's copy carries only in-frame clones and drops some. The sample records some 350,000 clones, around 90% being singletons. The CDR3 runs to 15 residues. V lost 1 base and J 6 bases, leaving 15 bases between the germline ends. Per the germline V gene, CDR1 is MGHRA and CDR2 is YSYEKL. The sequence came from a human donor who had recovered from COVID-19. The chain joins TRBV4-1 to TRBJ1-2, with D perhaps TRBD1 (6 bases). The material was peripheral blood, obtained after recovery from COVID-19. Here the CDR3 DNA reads TGCGCCAGCAGCCAAGTCGTCCGGGGGCGTGATGGCTACACCTTC. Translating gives CASSQVVRGRDGYTF.